This TCR beta chain was profiled in a study of a mutant IDH1 vaccine in newly diagnosed glioma. As for the study in general: Vaccination followed radiotherapy alone by 4-6 weeks, or accompanied temozolomide cycles. Before enrollment, patients got radiotherapy alone, temozolomide alone, or mostly the combination. Week 35 was assigned to visit V12, and week 47 was assigned to visit V13.

In germline, CDR1 is SGHVS, CDR2 FQNEAQ. This CDR3 is 11 amino acids long. The V gene lost 5 bases and the J gene lost 8 bases, with 7 bases spanning the gap. On this clone: The antigen is not known.

Stated time point: week 47, end of study. Every vaccine dose comprised 300 ug of mutant IDH1 20-mer peptide plus topical imiquimod. This table comes from immunoSEQ multiplex PCR, and its TCRdb copy is limited to in-frame clones, with some not included. The sample carries some 62,000 clones, less than 90% recorded once. Whole-study results and caveats: Approximately 95% of patients showed vaccine-induced immune responses across multiple MHC alleles.

The V gene is TRBV7-8, the J gene TRBJ2-1, with D hard to call. The sequenced sample was PBMCs, obtained from a glioma patient whose treatment included an IDH1 peptide vaccine. The receptor was isolated from a man under 40 with glioma. The DNA of the CDR3 is TGTGCCAGCAGCGATAAACATGAGCAGTTCTTC. This translates into CASSDKHEQFF.